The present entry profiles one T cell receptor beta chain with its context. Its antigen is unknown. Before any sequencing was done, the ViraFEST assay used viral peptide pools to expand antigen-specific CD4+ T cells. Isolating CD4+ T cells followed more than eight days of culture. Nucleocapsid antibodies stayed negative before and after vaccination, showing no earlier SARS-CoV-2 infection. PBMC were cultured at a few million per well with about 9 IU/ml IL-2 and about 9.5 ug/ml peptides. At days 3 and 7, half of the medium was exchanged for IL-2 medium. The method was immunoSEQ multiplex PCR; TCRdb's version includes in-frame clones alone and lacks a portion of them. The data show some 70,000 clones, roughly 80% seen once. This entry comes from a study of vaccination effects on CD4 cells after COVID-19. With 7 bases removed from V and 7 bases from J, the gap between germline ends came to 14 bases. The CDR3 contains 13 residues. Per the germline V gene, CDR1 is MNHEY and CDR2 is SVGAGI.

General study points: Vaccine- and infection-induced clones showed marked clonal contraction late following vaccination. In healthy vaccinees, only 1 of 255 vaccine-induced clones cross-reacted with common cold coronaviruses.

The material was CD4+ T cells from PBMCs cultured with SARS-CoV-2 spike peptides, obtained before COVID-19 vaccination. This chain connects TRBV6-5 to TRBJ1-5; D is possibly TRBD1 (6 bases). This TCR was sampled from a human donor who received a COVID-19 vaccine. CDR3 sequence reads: CASTPGGQQPQHF. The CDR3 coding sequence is TGTGCCAGCACCCCGGGGGGGCAACAGCCCCAGCATTTT.